Listed here is a single TCR beta chain. Its antigen is not known. The same CDR3 can be traced to other DNA sequences in this sample. Data came from immunoSEQ multiplex PCR; TCRdb stores just in-frame clones and leaves some out. Counted here are about 2.4 million clones, around nine tenths occurring once; the ten biggest clones make up over 0.12%. The data were obtained in a study of shared clonotypes between healthy human individuals. Study overall: Per donor, three plates held CD4 naive cells, three held CD4 memory, two held CD8 naive and one held CD8 memory. The study's findings and limits: In a handful of donors, approximately 5% of naive CD4 clonotypes appeared in common.

Germline V gene sequence: CDR1 ENHRY, CDR2 SYGVKD. With 3 bases clipped from V and 7 bases from J, the junction kept 0 bases outside the gene matches. The CDR3 has 13 amino acids. The sequence came from a man aged 18-30 years in good health. The sample was naive CD4+ T cells sorted from blood. Stated subset: CD45RA+ positively selected. The chain uses TRBV10-3 and TRBJ2-7, with TRBD2 matching 13 bases. CDR3 amino acids: CAISELAGGEQYF. CDR3 DNA: TGTGCCATCAGTGAACTAGCGGGGGGGGAGCAGTACTTC.